This T cell receptor beta chain was observed in a study of radiotherapy plus CTLA-4 blockade in lung cancer. Study-level information: An objective response was seen in around a sixth of patients, and disease control in 30% to 35%. Study-level points and caveats: Among blood TCR repertoires after radiotherapy plus ipilimumab, tumor-derived clones expanded.

Concerning this clone: The antigen remains undetermined.

Clones were read by immunoSEQ multiplex PCR, and TCRdb kept only the in-frame ones, dropping some. The sample has 84,000 or so clones; approximately 82% are singletons. The CDR3 contains 13 residues. V dropped 5 bases and J dropped 5 bases, with 12 bases sitting between them. Germline V gene sequence: CDR1 GTSNPN, CDR2 SVGIG (reference sequence). Chemo-refractory metastatic non-small-cell lung cancer patients underwent focal radiation alongside CTLA-4 blockade with ipilimumab. The genes are TRBV30 and TRBJ1-4; D perhaps matches TRBD1 (6 bases). The source is a human donor with non-small cell lung cancer that progressed on radiotherapy plus ipilimumab. The sample in question was peripheral blood, obtained from a patient treated with radiotherapy plus ipilimumab. The CDR3 DNA is TGTGCCTGGGACAGGCAAAGGAATGAAAAACTGTTTTTT. It translates to CAWDRQRNEKLFF.